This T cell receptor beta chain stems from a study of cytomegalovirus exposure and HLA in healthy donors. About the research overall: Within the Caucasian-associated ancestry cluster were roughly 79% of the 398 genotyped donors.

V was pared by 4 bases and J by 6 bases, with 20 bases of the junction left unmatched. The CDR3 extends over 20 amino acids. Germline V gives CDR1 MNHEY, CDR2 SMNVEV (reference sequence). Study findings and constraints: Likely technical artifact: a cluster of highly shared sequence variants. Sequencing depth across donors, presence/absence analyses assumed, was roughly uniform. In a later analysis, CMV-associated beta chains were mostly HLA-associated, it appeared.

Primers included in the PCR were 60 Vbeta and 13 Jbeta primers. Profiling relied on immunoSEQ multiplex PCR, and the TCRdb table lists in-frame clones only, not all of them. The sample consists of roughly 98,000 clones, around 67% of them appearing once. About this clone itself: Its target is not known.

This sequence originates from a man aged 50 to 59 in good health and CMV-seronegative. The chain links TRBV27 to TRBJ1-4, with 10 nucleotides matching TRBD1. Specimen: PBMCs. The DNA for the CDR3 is TGTGCCAGCAGTTCCTTACTAAAACCGGGACAGGGGAGGTCTCATGAAAAACTGTTTTTT. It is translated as CASSSLLKPGQGRSHEKLFF.